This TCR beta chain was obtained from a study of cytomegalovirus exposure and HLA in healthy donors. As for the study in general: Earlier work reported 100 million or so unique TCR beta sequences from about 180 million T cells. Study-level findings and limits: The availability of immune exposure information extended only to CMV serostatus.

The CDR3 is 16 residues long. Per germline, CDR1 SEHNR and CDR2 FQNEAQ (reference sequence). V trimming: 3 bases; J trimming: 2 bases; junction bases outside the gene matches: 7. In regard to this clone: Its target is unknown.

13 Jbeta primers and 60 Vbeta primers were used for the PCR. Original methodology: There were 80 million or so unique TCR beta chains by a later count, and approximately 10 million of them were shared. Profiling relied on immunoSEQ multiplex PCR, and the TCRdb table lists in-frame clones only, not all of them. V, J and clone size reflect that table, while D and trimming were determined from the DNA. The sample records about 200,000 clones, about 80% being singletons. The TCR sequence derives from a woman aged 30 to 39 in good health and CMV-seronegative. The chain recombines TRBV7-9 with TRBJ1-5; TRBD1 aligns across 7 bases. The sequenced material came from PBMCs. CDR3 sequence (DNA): TGTGCCAGCAGCTTGTGGACAGGCTGGGGCAATCAGCCCCAGCATTTT. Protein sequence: CASSLWTGWGNQPQHF.